This entry features one TCR beta chain sequence. With 6 bases clipped from V and 3 bases from J, the junction kept 7 bases outside the gene matches. The germline V gene encodes CDR1 SEHNR and CDR2 FQNEAQ (reference sequence). This CDR3 contains 15 residues. These data are taken from a study of cytomegalovirus exposure and HLA in healthy donors. Primers for the PCR totalled 60 Vbeta and 13 Jbeta. Sequencing used immunoSEQ multiplex PCR; TCRdb keeps in-frame clones, though not all of them. The sample records about 200,000 clones, approximately 86% being singletons. This receptor was identified in a woman in her 30s in good health and CMV-seronegative. Sequences were obtained from PBMCs. The gene calls are TRBV7-9 and TRBJ2-3, with 9 positions matching TRBD1. CDR3 in amino acids: CASRPTGGKTDTQYF. The CDR3 DNA sequence: TGTGCCAGCAGACCAACAGGGGGCAAGACAGATACGCAGTATTTT.